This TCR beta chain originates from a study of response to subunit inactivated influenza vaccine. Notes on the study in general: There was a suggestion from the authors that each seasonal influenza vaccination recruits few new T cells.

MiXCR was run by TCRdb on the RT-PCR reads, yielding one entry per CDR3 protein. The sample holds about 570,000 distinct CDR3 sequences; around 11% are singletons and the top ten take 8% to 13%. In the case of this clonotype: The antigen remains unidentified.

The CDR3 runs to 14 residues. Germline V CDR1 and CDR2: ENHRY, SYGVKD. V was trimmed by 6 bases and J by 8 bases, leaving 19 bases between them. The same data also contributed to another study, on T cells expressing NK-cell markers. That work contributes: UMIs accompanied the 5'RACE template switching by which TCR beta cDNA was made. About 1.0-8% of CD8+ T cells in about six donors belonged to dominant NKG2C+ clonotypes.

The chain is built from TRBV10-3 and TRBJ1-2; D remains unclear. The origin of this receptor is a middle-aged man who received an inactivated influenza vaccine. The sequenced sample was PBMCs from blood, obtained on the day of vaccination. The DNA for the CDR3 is TGTGCCATCAGGGCCTCCATTAGGTCGGAAGGCTACACCTTC. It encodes CAIRASIRSEGYTF.